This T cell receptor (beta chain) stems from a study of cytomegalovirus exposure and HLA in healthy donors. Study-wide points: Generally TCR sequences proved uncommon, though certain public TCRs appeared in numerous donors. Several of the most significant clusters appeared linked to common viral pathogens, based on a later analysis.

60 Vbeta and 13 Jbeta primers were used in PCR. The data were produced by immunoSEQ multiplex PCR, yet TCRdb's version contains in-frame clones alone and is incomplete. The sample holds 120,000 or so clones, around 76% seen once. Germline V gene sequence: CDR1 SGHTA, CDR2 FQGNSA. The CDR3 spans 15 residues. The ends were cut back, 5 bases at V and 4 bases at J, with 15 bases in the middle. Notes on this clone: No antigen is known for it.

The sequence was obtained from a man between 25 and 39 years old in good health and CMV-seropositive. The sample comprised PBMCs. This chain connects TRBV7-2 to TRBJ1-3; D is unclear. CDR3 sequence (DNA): TGTGCCAGCAGCCTAAATTGGGCAGGAGGAAACACCATATATTTT. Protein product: CASSLNWAGGNTIYF.